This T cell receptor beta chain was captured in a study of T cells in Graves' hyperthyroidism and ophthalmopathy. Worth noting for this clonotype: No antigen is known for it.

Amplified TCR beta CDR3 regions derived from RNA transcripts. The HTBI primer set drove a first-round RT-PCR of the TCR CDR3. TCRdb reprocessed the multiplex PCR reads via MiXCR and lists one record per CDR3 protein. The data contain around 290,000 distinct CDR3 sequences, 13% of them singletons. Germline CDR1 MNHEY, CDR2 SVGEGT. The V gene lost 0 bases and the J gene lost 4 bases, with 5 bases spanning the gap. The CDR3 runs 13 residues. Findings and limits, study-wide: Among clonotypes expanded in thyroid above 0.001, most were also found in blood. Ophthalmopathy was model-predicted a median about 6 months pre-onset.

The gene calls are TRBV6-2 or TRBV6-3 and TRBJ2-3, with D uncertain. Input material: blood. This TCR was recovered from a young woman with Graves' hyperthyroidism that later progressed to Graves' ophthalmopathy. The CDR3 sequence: CASSYSHPDTQYF. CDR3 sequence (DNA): TGTGCCAGCAGTTACTCTCACCCAGATACGCAGTATTTT.